This record covers a single TCR beta chain. The antigen is unknown. The sample belongs to a study of blood T cells in healthy people across ages. There are 14 residues in the CDR3. CDR1 and CDR2 from the germline V gene are LGHNA and YSLEER. V was clipped by 2 bases and J by 5 bases; unmatched bases: 2. Whole-study results and caveats: TCR beta diversity correlated strongly with naive T cell percentage.

Primers used in a second PCR of about 7 to 12 cycles were a sample-barcoded 5' primer and a J-beta primer mix. A single record per CDR3 protein comes from TCRdb applying MiXCR to the 5' RACE reads. The data show 1.5 million to 2 million distinct CDR3 sequences, with about 30% seen just once and over 7% held by the top ten. This sequence originates from a woman aged 30 to 39 in good health. Sequencing was performed on blood. The V call is TRBV4-3, the J call TRBJ2-5; 10 bases fit TRBD2. The CDR3 here is CASSQTSGKETQYF. The CDR3 DNA sequence: TGCGCCAGCAGCCAAACTAGCGGGAAGGAGACCCAGTACTTC.